These T cell receptor beta chains were read from a single sample in a study of blood T cell repertoires in COVID-19. The data were produced by immunoSEQ multiplex PCR, yet TCRdb's version contains in-frame clones alone and is incomplete. The sample has about 410,000 clones; roughly 89% are singletons. Material for sequencing was PBMCs or T cells enriched from blood (not recorded which). The receptors originated from a woman aged 30 to 39 who had recovered from COVID-19. CDR3s include the opening cysteine and the closing phenylalanine or tryptophan.

>TRBJ2-1|TRBV23-1
CASSQSRDSYYNEQFF
>TRBJ2-7|TRBV6-2/TRBV6-3
CASSYSTTRRYF
>TRBJ1-1|TRBV12-3/TRBV12-4
CASISLNTEAFF
>TRBJ2-3|TRBV7-2
CASSSTGIGGTDTQYF
>TRBJ2-7|TRBV24-1
CATSDPSGGGYEQYF
>TRBJ2-2|TRBV2
CASSDYNTGELFF
>TRBJ2-1|TRBV7-8
CASSPGTSGNEQFF
>TRBJ2-3|TRBV13
CASSLGAGTDTQYF
>TRBJ2-1|TRBV5-1
CASSFTGTGNDEQFF
>TRBJ1-3|TRBV4-3
CASSQDLGRVAGNTIYF